This T cell receptor beta chain came from a study of shared clonotypes between healthy human individuals. This clone was counted once. Sequencing was performed with immunoSEQ multiplex PCR; in TCRdb, only in-frame clones are kept and a portion is missing. The table includes 1.5 million to 2.5 million clones, approximately 94% detected once. CDR3 length: 15 residues. Germline CDR1 and CDR2: SGDLS and YYNGEE. Trimming took 4 bases from V and 3 from J, leaving 16 bases between them. It was CD45RO-negative cells, positively selected for CCR7, that made up naive CD8 cells, with terminally differentiated effector memory CD45RA+ cells excluded.

Sequenced sample: naive CD8+ T cells sorted from blood. This TCR derives from a young man in good health. V usage is TRBV9 and J usage is TRBJ1-2, with D maybe TRBD1 (5 bases). CDR3 bases: TGTGCCAGCAGCCCCCTCGGGGCTGGGGACTATGGCTACACCTTC. As protein: CASSPLGAGDYGYTF.